The 25 T cell receptor beta chains below come from one sample, sequenced in a study of monozygotic twins with inflammatory bowel disease. With the 5' RACE reads reprocessed, TCRdb shows one record per CDR3 protein and no DNA. Seen in this sample are fewer than 550,000 distinct CDR3 sequences; the ten most common clones hold about 2.6%. Sequencing was carried out using blood. These receptors were obtained from a human donor with ulcerative colitis or Crohn's disease, or a healthy co-twin of an affected twin (not recorded which).

V usage is TRBV12-3 or TRBV12-4 and J usage is TRBJ1-5; TCRdb names TRBD1, which stays unverified in the absence of DNA. There are 14 residues in the CDR3. The CDR3 is CASSLGDANQPQHF.

The rearrangement links TRBV30 to TRBJ1-2. There are 15 residues in the CDR3. Looked up from germline, CDR1 is GTSNPN and CDR2 is SVGIG (reference sequence). CDR3 in amino acids: CAWSVSGRRAYGYTF.

J is TRBJ2-3 and V is TRBV18. This CDR3 spans 12 amino acids. Germline V lookup: CDR1 KGHSH, CDR2 LQKENI. CDR3 sequence: CASSPPSDTQYF.

The chain uses TRBV7-9 and TRBJ1-6; TCRdb picks TRBD1, but there is no DNA to check that call. From germline, CDR1 is SEHNR and CDR2 FQNEAQ (reference sequence). CDR3 size: 14 residues. CDR3 protein: CAGKTDSDYSPLHF.

The V gene is TRBV3-1, the J gene TRBJ1-2. This CDR3 region has 14 residues. Germline V gene sequence: CDR1 LGHDT, CDR2 YNNKEL (reference sequence). CDR3 region: CASSQGSPNYGYTF.

This sequence joins TRBV20-1 and TRBJ2-4. The CDR3 runs to 12 residues. Germline V gene lookup returns CDR1 DFQATT and CDR2 SNEGSKA (reference sequence). CDR3 sequence: CSARLNLNIQYF.

The rearrangement joins TRBV20-1 to TRBJ2-7. Germline-derived CDR1 and CDR2 are DFQATT and SNEGSKA (reference sequence). The CDR3 is made up of 13 amino acids. CDR3 protein: CSAPSQGSYEQYF.

This sequence joins TRBV5-5 and TRBJ2-1. This CDR3 spans 15 amino acids. Germline CDR1 reads SGHKS; CDR2 reads YYEKEE (reference sequence). The CDR3 protein is CASSLGQDSYNEQFF.

This CDR3 reads CAISESGDQPQHF. The chain carries TRBV10-3 and TRBJ1-5. Germline CDR1 ENHRY, CDR2 SYGVKD. The CDR3 extends over 13 amino acids.

V and J are TRBV5-1 and TRBJ2-5; TCRdb reports TRBD2, a call that lacks DNA to check it against. The CDR3 has 15 amino acids. From germline, CDR1 is SGHRS and CDR2 YFSETQ. The CDR3 sequence is CASSPSGTSQETQYF.

The genes are TRBV10-3 and TRBJ2-7. The germline CDR1 and CDR2 sequences are ENHRY and SYGVKD. The CDR3 sequence is 13 residues long. CDR3 residues: CAISDRERDEQYF.

This chain connects TRBV30 to TRBJ2-1; without DNA, the TCRdb call of TRBD2 cannot be checked. The CDR3 consists of 12 residues. Germline lookup yields CDR1 GTSNPN and CDR2 SVGIG (reference sequence). The CDR3 reads CAWARLYNEQFF.

V is TRBV7-2 and J is TRBJ2-7; TCRdb indicates TRBD1, and absent DNA this call remains unverified. Germline assignment: CDR1 SGHTA and CDR2 FQGNSA. The CDR3 length is 15 residues. CDR3 sequence: CASSSLDRGVGEQYF. The entire variable domain, with the rest obtained from reference TRBV7-2 and TRBJ2-7, is as follows: GAGVSQSPSNKVTEKGKDVELRCDPISGHTALYWYRQSLGQGLEFLIYFQGNSAPDKSGLPSDRFSAERTGGSVSTLTIQRTQQEDSAVYLCASSSLDRGVGEQYFGPGTRLTVT.

The chain employs TRBV12-3 or TRBV12-4 and TRBJ2-1; absent DNA, TCRdb's TRBD2 call cannot be checked. This CDR3 contains 16 residues. The CDR3 sequence is CASTSEVAGGPGEQFF.

This CDR3 reads CASSSWDKIYEQYF. The genes are TRBV3-1 and TRBJ2-7; TCRdb returns TRBD1, unconfirmable since there is no DNA. The germline V gene encodes CDR1 LGHDT and CDR2 YNNKEL (reference sequence). This CDR3 contains 14 residues.

The chain uses TRBV7-2 and TRBJ2-1; the TCRdb D gene call, TRBD2, has no DNA to confirm it. From germline, CDR1 is SGHTA and CDR2 FQGNSA. This CDR3 is built from 17 residues. This CDR3 is CASSSSQRVSSYNEQFF.

The V and J genes are TRBV7-2 and TRBJ1-5. Germline CDR1 is SGHTA and CDR2 is FQGNSA. The CDR3 has 15 residues. The CDR3 here is CASSLFPRENQPQHF.

This chain connects TRBV2 to TRBJ1-6. CDR3 length equals 15 residues. Germline CDR1 is SNHLY and CDR2 is FYNNEI. CDR3 sequence reads: CASSLQGALNSPLHF.

This chain uses TRBV4-1 with TRBJ2-7; TCRdb's D gene call, TRBD1, goes unchecked for lack of DNA. The CDR3 contains 16 residues. Germline-derived CDR1 and CDR2 are MGHRA and YSYEKL. CDR3 loop: CASSQDLGTGLIEQYF.

The CDR3 reads CASSRQGSAEAFF. The rearrangement uses TRBV3-1 and TRBJ1-1. Germline V gene sequence: CDR1 LGHDT, CDR2 YNNKEL (reference sequence). The CDR3 contains 13 residues.

V and J are TRBV10-3 and TRBJ2-5; lacking DNA, the TRBD1 call made by TCRdb goes unchecked. The CDR3 length is 12 residues. Germline loops: CDR1 ENHRY, CDR2 SYGVKD. CDR3 in amino acids: CAISGQDGTQYF.

The chain couples TRBV20-1 to TRBJ2-7; TCRdb proposes TRBD1, but this gene call is untestable without DNA. Germline V gives CDR1 DFQATT, CDR2 SNEGSKA (reference sequence). The CDR3 is made up of 12 amino acids. CDR3 loop: CSALGQASEQYF.

J is TRBJ2-3 and V is TRBV20-1; the D call from TCRdb, TRBD2, cannot be confirmed without DNA. Germline V gene data show CDR1 as DFQATT and CDR2 as SNEGSKA (reference sequence). The CDR3 totals 14 residues. The CDR3 region is CSARLAGRADTQYF.

The genes are TRBV6-1 and TRBJ1-3; there is no DNA to check the TCRdb D call of TRBD1. Germline V gene sequence: CDR1 MNHNS, CDR2 SASEGT. This CDR3 is 14 amino acids long. The CDR3 spells CATREANSGNTIYF.

J is TRBJ2-1 and V is TRBV6-1; the TCRdb call, TRBD1, lacks DNA for checking. The CDR3 has 13 amino acids. Germline CDR1 is MNHNS and CDR2 is SASEGT. CDR3 in amino acids: CASRREGYNEQFF.